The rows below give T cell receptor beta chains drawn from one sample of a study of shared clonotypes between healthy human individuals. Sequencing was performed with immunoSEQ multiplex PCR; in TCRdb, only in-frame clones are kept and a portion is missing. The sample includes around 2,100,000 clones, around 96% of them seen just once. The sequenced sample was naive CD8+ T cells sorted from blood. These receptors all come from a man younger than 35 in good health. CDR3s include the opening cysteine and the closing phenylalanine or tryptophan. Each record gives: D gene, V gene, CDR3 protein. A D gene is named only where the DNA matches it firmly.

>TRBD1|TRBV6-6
CASSYGTGDRNEQYF
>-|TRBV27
CASSHSIKTLNTEAFF
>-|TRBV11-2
CASSLDRGWGNNSPLHF
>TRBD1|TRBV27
CASSLNPPGTGISYEQYF
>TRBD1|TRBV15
CATSRDGSQTDREGTEAFF
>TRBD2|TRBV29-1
CSVSGLAGRPIYEQYF
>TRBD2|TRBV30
CAWSGEIAGGPSGETQYF
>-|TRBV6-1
CASSDSLNTEAFF
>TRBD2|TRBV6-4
CASSDSGSGSPNEQFF
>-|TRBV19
CASSIDREGPYGYTF
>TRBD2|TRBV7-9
CASSPGVASGNSDTQYF
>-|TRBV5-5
CASSLHREDTEAFF
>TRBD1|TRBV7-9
CASSLGMGTGPGYTF
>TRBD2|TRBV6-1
CASSSLAGPYNEQFF
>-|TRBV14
CASSRSGRDPKYEQYF
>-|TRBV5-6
CASSSGPNSPLHF
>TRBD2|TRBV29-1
CSVWGGSSYEQYF
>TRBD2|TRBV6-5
CASSPTSGGGETQYF
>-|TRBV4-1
CASSQDNLPGQQYF
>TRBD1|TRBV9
CASSVGQGMAYEQYF
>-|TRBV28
CASLDGRMNTEAFF
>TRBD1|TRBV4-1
CASSPGQGSVYEQYF
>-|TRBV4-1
CASSQALAYTGELFF
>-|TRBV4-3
CASSQDMGRRTNEKLFF
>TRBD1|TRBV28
CASQQGDYEQYF
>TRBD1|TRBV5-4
CASSGDRGNYGYTF
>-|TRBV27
CASSLHPVSSSSYNEQFF
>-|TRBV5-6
CASSEGLSSYNEQFF
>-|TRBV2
CASSEGTVQHF
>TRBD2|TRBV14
CASSQLAGAYEQYF
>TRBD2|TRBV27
CASNPGTSGETQYF
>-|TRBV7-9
CASSLVRGNSYEQYF
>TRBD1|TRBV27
CASSPLTGRNTEAFF
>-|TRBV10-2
CASSESWNTEAFF
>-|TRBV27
CASSLSMEEYEQYF
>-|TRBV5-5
CASSLESWQENTGELFF
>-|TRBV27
CASSLLGGRDGYTF
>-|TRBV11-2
CASSLGGWGAGADTQYF
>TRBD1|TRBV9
CASSVDGTGDNEQFF
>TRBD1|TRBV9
CASSVEGTGGGTGELFF
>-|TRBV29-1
CSVESWGEQFF
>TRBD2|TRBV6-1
CASSEEGWREGNTGELFF
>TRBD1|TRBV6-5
CASSWTGPHQPQHF
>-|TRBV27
CASSSHSYEQYF
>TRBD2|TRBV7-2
CASSSGLAVYEQYF
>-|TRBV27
CASSSLEGSEQYF
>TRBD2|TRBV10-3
CAISGLAGDNEQFF
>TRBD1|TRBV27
CASSPPGGFAYEQYF
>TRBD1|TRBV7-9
CASSLAGTGEGAFF